These 8 T cell receptor beta chains were all obtained from the same sample, sequenced in a study of shared clonotypes between healthy human individuals (dated by TCRdb to 2019 to 2021). Libraries were prepared through the immunoSEQ multiplex PCR assay. In its TCRdb copy, this immuneACCESS table keeps in-frame sequences only and misses some clones. Where compared with another copy, unresolved V genes explain less than half of these, and the others have no known cause. Counted in this sample were about 1.1 million clones; around 78% of them appeared once. 0.5% to 0.6% of the sample comes from the top ten. Sequenced input: memory CD4+ T cells from PBMCs. The cell subset or site label of this sample denotes: CD45RA-negative fraction. The source is a man aged 18 to 35 in good health. Some clones in this sample may be carry-over from other donors' samples.

J is TRBJ2-3 and V is TRBV4-2; D call uncertain. The CDR3 loop spans 16 amino acids. V was clipped by 5 bases and J by 0 bases, with 15 bases between them. Germline values: CDR1 LGHNA, CDR2 YNFKEQ. The CDR3 nucleotides read TGTGCCAGCAGCTCAGTGGGCGGTACTAGCACAGATACGCAGTATTTT. Amino acid sequence: CASSSVGGTSTDTQYF.

The chain uses TRBV2 and TRBJ2-3, with unresolved D. The CDR3 runs to 15 residues. V lost 6 bases, J lost 4 bases, and 17 bases lay in between. Germline CDR1 SNHLY, CDR2 FYNNEI. CDR3: CASSSKRQASDTQYF. The CDR3 region has the DNA TGTGCCAGCAGCTCCAAAAGGCAGGCCTCAGATACGCAGTATTTT.

This clone was seen only once. The chain combines TRBV18 with TRBJ2-7; no firm D call. The CDR3 is 16 amino acids. Germline CDR1 and CDR2: KGHSH and LQKENI. V lost 1 base to trimming and J lost 0 bases, with 13 bases between them. The DNA of the CDR3 is TGTGCCAGCTCACCACTTGTAGCCACCCACTCCTACGAGCAGTACTTC. Its protein product is CASSPLVATHSYEQYF.

This clone was seen a handful of times. The genes are TRBV9 and TRBJ2-2; tentatively, D is TRBD1 or TRBD2 (5 bases each). CDR1 is SGDLS, CDR2 YYNGEE, per germline. V shed 4 bases and J shed 3 bases, with 16 bases lying between them. The length of the CDR3 is 16 residues. In DNA form, the CDR3 reads TGTGCCAGCAGCTTACGGGGCAGTGGGGACACCGGGGAGCTGTTTTTT. Translated: CASSLRGSGDTGELFF.

On this clone: Different DNA sequences within this sample yield the same CDR3. The chain is built from TRBV7-9 and TRBJ1-2; unclear D gene. V was cut by 3 bases and J by 5 bases, with 7 bases left in between. This CDR3 has 12 amino acids. Germline values: CDR1 SEHNR, CDR2 FQNEAQ (reference sequence). CDR3 amino acids: CASSFSNYGYTF. The CDR3 DNA reads as TGTGCCAGCAGCTTCTCGAATTATGGCTACACCTTC.

The chain combines TRBV2 with TRBJ1-2; D is uncertain. Germline V lookup: CDR1 SNHLY, CDR2 FYNNEI. V shed 10 bases and J shed 5 bases, with 11 bases lying between them. The CDR3 covers 11 residues. The CDR3 nucleotides read TGTGCCAACCGGGAAGCTTATGGCTACACCTTC. It yields the protein CANREAYGYTF.

The chain employs TRBV6-6 and TRBJ2-6; D remains unclear. Per the germline V gene, CDR1 is MNHNY and CDR2 is SVGAGI (reference sequence). The germline V and J ends were trimmed by 6 bases and 4 bases, with 10 bases remaining between them. CDR3 size: 14 residues. The CDR3 here is CASSRAAGANVLTF. As DNA, the CDR3 is TGTGCCAGCAGCCGGGCCGCCGGGGCCAACGTCCTGACTTTC.

The chain combines TRBV11-3 with TRBJ2-1, with TRBD1 matching 8 bases. From germline, CDR1 is SGHNT and CDR2 YENEEA. This CDR3 is 15 amino acids long. V dropped 6 bases and J dropped 5; count of bases not matched to a gene: 9. As DNA, the CDR3 is TGTGCCAGCAGTTCCAGGGGGCTCCGGAACAATGAGCAGTTCTTC. Amino acids: CASSSRGLRNNEQFF.